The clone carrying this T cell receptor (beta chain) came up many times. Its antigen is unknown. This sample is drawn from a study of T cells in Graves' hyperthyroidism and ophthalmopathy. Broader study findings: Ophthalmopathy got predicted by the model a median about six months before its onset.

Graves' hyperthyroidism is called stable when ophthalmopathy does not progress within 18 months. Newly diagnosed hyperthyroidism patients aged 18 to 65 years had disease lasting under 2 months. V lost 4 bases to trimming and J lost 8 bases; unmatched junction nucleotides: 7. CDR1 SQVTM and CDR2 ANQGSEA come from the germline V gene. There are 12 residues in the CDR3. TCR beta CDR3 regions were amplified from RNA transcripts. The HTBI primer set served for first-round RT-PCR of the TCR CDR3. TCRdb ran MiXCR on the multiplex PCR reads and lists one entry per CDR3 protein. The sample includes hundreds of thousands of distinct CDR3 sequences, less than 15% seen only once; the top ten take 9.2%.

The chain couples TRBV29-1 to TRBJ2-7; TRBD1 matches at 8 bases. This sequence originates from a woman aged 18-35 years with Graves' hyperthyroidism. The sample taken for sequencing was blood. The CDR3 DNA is TGCAGCGTTGCCGAGGACAGGGCCCAGCAGTACTTC. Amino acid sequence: CSVAEDRAQQYF.